This T cell receptor (beta chain) originates from a study of molecular identifiers for immune sequencing clone quantification. As for the study in general: Replicate RNA from roughly 18,000 or 92,000 naive CD8 T cells formed five aliquots; four were sequenced. Study outcomes and limitations: Jurkat TCR RNA spiked in from one cell could reportedly be detected among one million naive cells. Clones carrying above 20 RNA copies accounted for over 98% of effector molecules, under 1% in naive cells.

This clonotype was recorded a few times. Its antigen is undetermined. Making the bulk TCR libraries relied on previously described methods and listed TCR primers. TCRdb called the PCR reads again in MiXCR, with one record for every CDR3 protein. The top ten clones hold around 0.78% of a sample with approximately 590,000 distinct CDR3 sequences, less than 30% of them seen once. CDR1 is MNHEY and CDR2 is SVGEGT in the germline V gene. V was clipped by 5 bases and J by 6 bases; unmatched bases: 12. The CDR3 extends over 15 amino acids. This clonotype originated in a human donor in good health. Some libraries in this study had Jurkat cell RNA spiked in. Sample: naive CD8+ T cells from blood, with Jurkat cell RNA spiked in. Subset meaning: FACS-sorted CD8+CD4-CCR7+CD45RA+ naive T cells. This chain connects TRBV6-2 or TRBV6-3 to TRBJ2-7; 8 nucleotides agree with TRBD1. The CDR3 sequence: CASSTKDRVNREQYF. CDR3 DNA sequence: TGTGCCAGCAGTACGAAGGACAGGGTGAATCGCGAGCAGTACTTC.